This T cell receptor beta chain was sequenced for a study of OX40 agonist ivuxolimab in advanced cancers. Study context: Dosing consisted of intravenous ivuxolimab at 0.01 to 10 mg/kg every 2 weeks.

Concerning this clone itself: Its antigen is still unknown.

Produced via immunoSEQ multiplex PCR; TCRdb's table is partial and in-frame only. The profile covers about 73,000 clones, with about nine tenths appearing a single time and roughly 0.5% taken by the ten largest. Study-level findings and limits: Specificity for antigen went undetermined in the expanded peripheral T cells. Part of the nonresponder group also had normalized T-cell clonal expansion that was low. Both CD4+ and CD8+ T cell populations in blood had undergone clonal expansion by week 6 at 0.1 to 3.0 mg/kg.

This receptor was identified in an adult with an advanced solid tumor such as melanoma, head and neck, liver or kidney cancer. The input for sequencing was CD4+ or CD8+ T cells sorted from blood, taken in a trial of the OX40 agonist ivuxolimab.

DNA of the CDR3: TGTGCCAGCAGCGTTGACAGGGCCTATGGCTACACCTTC. Its translation: CASSVDRAYGYTF. The chain has TRBV5-8 and TRBJ1-2, with TRBD1 matching over 7 bases. After removal of 4 bases from V and 4 bases from J, the junction contained 4 bases not matched to a gene. Germline V CDR1 and CDR2: SGHTS, YDEGEE. This CDR3 spans 13 amino acids.